These 23 T cell receptor beta chains originate from one sample sequenced in a study of T cell responses to AZD1222 COVID-19 vaccine. Method: immunoSEQ multiplex PCR; TCRdb's copy keeps in-frame clones and lacks some. The table records around 140,000 clones, about nine tenths of them present only once. This specimen was peripheral blood, taken 28 days after the second AZD1222 dose. The source is an adult who received the AZD1222 COVID-19 vaccine.

V and J are TRBV5-1 and TRBJ1-6, with 7 bases identical to TRBD1. The V gene end was trimmed by 4 bases and the J gene end by 5 bases; junction bases not matched to a gene: 9. The germline gives CDR1 SGHRS, CDR2 YFSETQ. The length of the CDR3 is 16 residues. The CDR3 nucleotides are TGCGCCAGCAGCATCGACAGGGTGGTCAATAATTCACCCCTCCACTTT. It encodes CASSIDRVVNNSPLHF.

The rearrangement joins TRBV7-6 to TRBJ1-1; D remains ambiguous. The CDR3 runs to 15 residues. The germline gives CDR1 SGHVS, CDR2 FNYEAQ. V was cut by 1 base and J by 1 base, with 10 bases left in between. For the CDR3, the DNA is TGTGCCAGCAGCTTAGATCGTCGTTGGAACACTGAAGCTTTCTTT. This translates into CASSLDRRWNTEAFF.

This chain links TRBV30 with TRBJ1-2; 7 bases align to TRBD1. Germline V CDR1 and CDR2: GTSNPN, SVGIG (reference sequence). The CDR3 is 15 residues long. Unmatched junction bases numbered 13, after V lost 1 base and J lost 8 bases. CDR3 DNA: TGTGCCTGGAGTGAGGGGGCCAGCTGGTCCAGCGGCTACACCTTC. This gives the protein CAWSEGASWSSGYTF.

The rearrangement links TRBV19 to TRBJ2-5; D unclear. Germline lookup yields CDR1 LNHDA and CDR2 SQIVND (reference sequence). This CDR3 contains 17 residues. Trimming pared 1 base from V and 1 base from J, leaving 16 bases between. In DNA form, the CDR3 reads TGTGCCAGTAGTATAGGCCACCTCTACAGCCCCCAAGAGACCCAGTACTTC. The encoded protein is CASSIGHLYSPQETQYF.

This clone was observed a single time. J is TRBJ2-7 and V is TRBV6-6, with TRBD2 matching over 12 bases. This CDR3 comprises 13 residues. V was pared by 5 bases and J by 5 bases, with 1 base of the junction left unmatched. Germline lookup yields CDR1 MNHNY and CDR2 SVGAGI (reference sequence). The CDR3 DNA follows: TGTGCCAGCAGTCTAGCGGGAGGGAACGAGCAGTACTTC. Its translation is CASSLAGGNEQYF.

This clone was detected once. V and J are TRBV18 and TRBJ1-2, with TRBD1 matching over 8 bases. CDR1 is KGHSH, CDR2 LQKENI, per germline. Losses at the gene ends were 6 bases for V and 3 bases for J; bases not matched to a gene: 6. This CDR3 region has 14 residues. CDR3 nucleotides: TGTGCCAGCTCCCTCCCAGGGGGCTACTATGGCTACACCTTC. It codes for CASSLPGGYYGYTF.

The chain links TRBV6-6 to TRBJ2-7; TRBD2 matches at 12 bases. The V gene's germline CDR1 is MNHNY and CDR2 SVGAGI (reference sequence). The CDR3 has 14 residues. The J segment lost 13 bases and the V segment lost 0 bases, leaving 7 bases of the junction unmatched. The CDR3 region has the DNA TGTGCCAGCAGTTACTCAGATCTAGCGGGAGGGTATTACTTC. Amino acid sequence: CASSYSDLAGGYYF.

V gene TRBV5-1 combines with J gene TRBJ2-1; TRBD2 matches at 16 bases. The V and J ends lost 0 bases and 7 bases, in that order; junction bases with no gene match: 4. The CDR3 runs to 17 residues. Looked up from germline, CDR1 is SGHRS and CDR2 is YFSETQ. The DNA for the CDR3 is TGCGCCAGCAGCTTGGATGGGACTAGCGGGAGGGGGAATGAGCAGTTCTTC. This encodes CASSLDGTSGRGNEQFF.

The rearrangement uses TRBV25-1 and TRBJ1-2, with no clear D. V was trimmed by 5 bases and J by 8 bases, leaving 18 bases between them. There are 14 residues in the CDR3. CDR1 is MGHDK, CDR2 SYGVNS, per germline. The CDR3 loop reads CASSRTALPRGYTF. The CDR3 bases are TGTGCCAGCAGTCGAACAGCCTTACCTCGAGGCTACACCTTC.

The CDR3 DNA follows: TGTGCCTGGACCCTAGGCCGGGGCGATACGCAGTATTTT. The encoded protein is CAWTLGRGDTQYF. The chain carries TRBV30 and TRBJ2-3; possibly TRBD1 or TRBD2 for D (5 bases each). The CDR3 length is 13 residues. Trimming pared 4 bases from V and 6 bases from J, leaving 14 bases between. Germline loops: CDR1 GTSNPN, CDR2 SVGIG (reference sequence).

The chain carries TRBV19 and TRBJ1-2; the D is unclear. Trimming took off 5 bases at V and 2 bases at J, with 15 bases between the two ends. The germline CDR1 and CDR2 sequences are LNHDA and SQIVND (reference sequence). The CDR3 length is 15 residues. The CDR3 here is CASSYQGRLNYGYTF. The CDR3 nucleotides read TGTGCCAGTAGTTATCAAGGACGGTTAAACTATGGCTACACCTTC.

The gene calls are TRBV7-9 and TRBJ2-1; no clear D gene. Germline loops: CDR1 SEHNR, CDR2 FQNEAQ (reference sequence). V was cut by 0 bases and J by 9 bases, with 21 bases left in between. The CDR3 has 17 amino acids. CDR3 in DNA: TGTGCCAGCAGCTTAGCCCGGGTGGGGTCGGATTGGGGTGAGCAGTTCTTC. This translates into CASSLARVGSDWGEQFF.

This rearrangement joins TRBV30 to TRBJ1-5; no clear D. This CDR3 is 13 amino acids long. In germline, CDR1 is GTSNPN, CDR2 SVGIG (reference sequence). The ends were cut back, 2 bases at V and 4 bases at J, with 9 bases in the middle. This CDR3 reads CAWSPDLNQPQHF. Written as DNA, the CDR3 is TGTGCCTGGAGTCCGGACCTAAATCAGCCCCAGCATTTT.

The V call is TRBV19, the J call TRBJ2-7; 11 bases are shared with TRBD1. Trimming removed 4 bases from V and 1 base from J; junction bases left unmatched: 6. Germline values: CDR1 LNHDA, CDR2 SQIVND (reference sequence). The CDR3 has 16 residues. In DNA, the CDR3 is TGTGCCAGTAGTACGGACAGGGGGCTTATATCCTACGAGCAGTACTTC. Its translation is CASSTDRGLISYEQYF.

The chain combines TRBV15 with TRBJ1-1; no definite D call. The CDR3 contains 15 residues. Looked up from germline, CDR1 is LNHNV and CDR2 is YYDKDF (reference sequence). Trimming took 4 bases from V and 4 from J, leaving 16 bases between them. The chain's CDR3 is CATSTVWMTFTEAFF. DNA for the CDR3: TGTGCCACCAGCACCGTATGGATGACTTTCACTGAAGCTTTCTTT.

CDR3 nucleotides: TGTGCCAGCTACCACAGACCTGGTATTAAAGCTTTCTTT. As protein: CASYHRPGIKAFF. The chain couples TRBV12-3 or TRBV12-4 to TRBJ1-1; D is ambiguous. With 8 bases removed from V and 9 bases from J, the gap between germline ends came to 19 bases. The CDR3 is 13 amino acids.

The V and J genes are TRBV7-9 and TRBJ2-7, with 7 bases fitting TRBD2. Losses at the gene ends were 1 base for V and 4 bases for J; bases not matched to a gene: 7. This CDR3 region has 15 residues. Germline CDR1 SEHNR, CDR2 FQNEAQ (reference sequence). Here the CDR3 reads CASSLDGGSNYEQYF. The DNA of the CDR3 is TGTGCCAGCAGCTTAGACGGGGGGAGTAATTACGAGCAGTACTTC. The full variable domain, completed using reference TRBV7-9 and TRBJ2-7, is DTGVSQNPRHKITKRGQNVTFRCDPISEHNRLYWYRQTLGQGPEFLTYFQNEAQLEKSRLLSDRFSAERPKGSFSTLEIQRTEQGDSAMYLCASSLDGGSNYEQYFGPGTRLTVT.

V usage is TRBV6-5 and J usage is TRBJ2-1; no reliable D call. Germline loops: CDR1 MNHEY, CDR2 SVGAGI. V lost 7 bases, J lost 8 bases, and 21 bases lay in between. The CDR3 spans 15 residues. In nucleotides, the CDR3 is TGTGCCAGCACCTACGGGTCGAGTAGTTTGCATGAGCAGTTCTTC. The encoded protein is CASTYGSSSLHEQFF.

The chain's CDR3 is CASSPSGVGTVSTDTQYF. In DNA form, the CDR3 reads TGTGCCAGCAGCCCTAGCGGGGTTGGGACGGTTAGCACAGATACGCAGTATTTT. The chain couples TRBV28 to TRBJ2-3; TRBD2 aligns across 9 bases. Germline values: CDR1 MDHEN, CDR2 SYDVKM. The CDR3 extends over 18 amino acids. The V segment lost 6 bases and the J segment 0 bases; nucleotides outside the gene matches: 13.

This rearrangement joins TRBV7-8 to TRBJ1-1, with 7 bases fitting TRBD1. Germline CDR1 reads SGHVS; CDR2 reads FQNEAQ. CDR3 size: 14 residues. After removal of 5 bases from V and 1 base from J, the junction contained 4 bases not matched to a gene. This CDR3 is CASSPTGWNTEAFF. The CDR3 region has the DNA TGTGCCAGCAGCCCGACAGGGTGGAACACTGAAGCTTTCTTT.

In this sample, this clone turned up once. The genes are TRBV6-2 or TRBV6-3 and TRBJ1-5; the D gene is possibly TRBD1 (5 bases). Trimming removed 5 bases from V and 2 bases from J, with 10 bases in between. The CDR3 has 14 amino acids. The germline V gene encodes CDR1 MNHEY and CDR2 SVGEGT. CDR3 coding DNA: TGTGCCAGCAGTCGGCAGGGTGGCAATCAGCCCCAGCATTTT. As protein: CASSRQGGNQPQHF.

The CDR3: CASSLGSGSITGELFF. CDR3 nucleotide sequence: TGCGCCAGCAGCTTGGGTAGCGGGAGTATCACCGGGGAGCTGTTTTTT. V and J are TRBV5-1 and TRBJ2-2; 9 bases map to TRBD2. The CDR3 consists of 16 residues. Germline V gene sequence: CDR1 SGHRS, CDR2 YFSETQ. Trimming cost V 0 bases and J 4 bases; bases outside gene matches: 4.

The chain combines TRBV28 with TRBJ2-7; 7 nucleotides align to TRBD2. This CDR3 has 14 amino acids. The V segment lost 8 bases and the J segment 2 bases; nucleotides outside the gene matches: 9. In germline, CDR1 is MDHEN, CDR2 SYDVKM. CDR3 sequence: CASLGGGFPYEQYF. CDR3 DNA: TGTGCCAGCCTTGGGGGGGGGTTCCCCTACGAGCAGTACTTC.